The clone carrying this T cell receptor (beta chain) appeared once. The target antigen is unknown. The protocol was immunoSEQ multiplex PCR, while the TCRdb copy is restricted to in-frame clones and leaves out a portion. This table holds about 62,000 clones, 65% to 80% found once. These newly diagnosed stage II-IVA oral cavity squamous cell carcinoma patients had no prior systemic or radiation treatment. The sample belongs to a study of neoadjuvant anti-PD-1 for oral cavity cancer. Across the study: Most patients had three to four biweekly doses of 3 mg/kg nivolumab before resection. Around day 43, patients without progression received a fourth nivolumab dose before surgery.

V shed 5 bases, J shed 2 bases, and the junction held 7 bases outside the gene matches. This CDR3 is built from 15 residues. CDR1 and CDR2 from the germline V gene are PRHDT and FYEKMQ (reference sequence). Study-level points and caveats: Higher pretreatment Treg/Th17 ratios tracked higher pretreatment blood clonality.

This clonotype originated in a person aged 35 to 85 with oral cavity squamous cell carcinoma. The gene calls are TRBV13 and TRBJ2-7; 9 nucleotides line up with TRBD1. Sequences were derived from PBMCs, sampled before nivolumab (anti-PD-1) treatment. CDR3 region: CASSPGTGLTYEQYF. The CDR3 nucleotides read TGTGCCAGCAGCCCCGGGACAGGGTTAACCTACGAGCAGTACTTC.